The 10 T cell receptor beta chains presented below share a single source sample, sequenced in a study of shared T cell receptors in the human thymus. TCRdb's copy holds only in-frame clones and misses some; the assay was immunoSEQ multiplex PCR. Of some 700,000 clones in the sample, roughly 85% are singletons; the top ten hold 0.0095% to 0.011%. These data were likewise used in another study, on human thymus T cells.

The specimen was thymocytes. The receptors were sampled from a girl under three years old with a congenital heart defect.

The rearrangement uses TRBV12-5 and TRBJ2-2, with 8 bases identical to TRBD1. Trimming took 5 bases from V and 7 from J; bases not matched to a gene: 9. The germline V gene has CDR1 LGHNT and CDR2 FRNRAP. CDR3 size: 15 residues. The CDR3 DNA sequence: TGTGCTAGTGGTGCAGGGGGCCCTAACGGCGGGGAGCTGTTTTTT. Its translation: CASGAGGPNGGELFF.

The chain is built from TRBV7-9 and TRBJ1-6; 7 bases align to TRBD1. Per germline, CDR1 SEHNR and CDR2 FQNEAQ (reference sequence). Trimming cost V 4 bases and J 7 bases; bases outside gene matches: 10. CDR3 length: 16 residues. The CDR3 DNA reads TGTGCCAGCAGCTCCGGACACAGGGGCGGGAATTCACCCCTCCACTTT. As protein: CASSSGHRGGNSPLHF.

This chain connects TRBV6-5 to TRBJ1-1, with TRBD1 as a possible D gene (6 bases). The germline V gene encodes CDR1 MNHEY and CDR2 SVGAGI. With 0 bases removed from V and 6 bases from J, the gap between germline ends came to 14 bases. The CDR3 contains 15 residues. CDR3: CASSYSIWQGPEAFF. The CDR3 region has the DNA TGTGCCAGCAGTTACTCGATCTGGCAGGGGCCTGAAGCTTTCTTT.

The rearrangement links TRBV7-2 to TRBJ2-1; D gene unclear. Germline-derived CDR1 and CDR2 are SGHTA and FQGNSA. V shed 4 bases and J shed 6 bases, with 7 bases lying between them. This CDR3 spans 12 amino acids. Here the CDR3 DNA reads TGTGCCAGCAGCTCACAATTCAATGAGCAGTTCTTC. Translation gives CASSSQFNEQFF.

This clone turned up a few times. This chain connects TRBV6-1 to TRBJ2-7; the D gene is possibly TRBD1 (5 bases). V gave up 4 bases and J gave up 2 bases, with 15 bases separating them. This CDR3 region has 15 residues. Per germline, CDR1 MNHNS and CDR2 SASEGT. The CDR3 here is CASSGTGSVPYEQYF. The CDR3 DNA reads TGTGCCAGCAGTGGTACAGGCTCTGTGCCCTACGAGCAGTACTTC.

This chain uses TRBV4-1 with TRBJ1-6, with TRBD1 matching 7 bases. The junction had 6 bases not matched to a gene; V was cut back by 0 bases and J by 10 bases. CDR1 and CDR2 from the germline V gene are MGHRA and YSYEKL. The CDR3 totals 15 residues. The CDR3 DNA is TGCGCCAGCAGCCAAGATGCGAGGGACAGCTCACCCCTCCACTTT. Amino acid sequence: CASSQDARDSSPLHF.

The rearrangement uses TRBV19 and TRBJ2-2; 7 bases are shared with TRBD1. Germline V gene lookup returns CDR1 LNHDA and CDR2 SQIVND (reference sequence). With 4 bases clipped from V and 0 bases from J, the junction kept 17 bases outside the gene matches. The CDR3 has 20 amino acids. DNA for the CDR3: TGTGCCAGTAGTAGGGTCTGGGCCAGGGGGAAAGTGCCGAACACCGGGGAGCTGTTTTTT. Amino acid sequence: CASSRVWARGKVPNTGELFF.

This clone was detected once. The chain employs TRBV5-4 and TRBJ2-7, with 14 bases that match TRBD2. V gave up 4 bases and J gave up 3 bases; unmatched junction bases: 3. The CDR3 runs to 15 residues. In germline, CDR1 is SGHNT, CDR2 YYREEE (reference sequence). The CDR3 DNA follows: TGTGCCAGCAGCCCGGGACTAGCGGGGGTCTACGAGCAGTACTTC. It translates to CASSPGLAGVYEQYF.

The chain is built from TRBV9 and TRBJ2-1; 7 bases are shared with TRBD1. Germline loops: CDR1 SGDLS, CDR2 YYNGEE. Trimming at V came to 5 bases and at J to 1 base, leaving 9 bases not matched to a gene. The CDR3 runs 16 residues. CDR3 protein: CASSPPRRGSYNEQFF. As DNA, the CDR3 is TGTGCCAGCAGTCCACCCCGCAGGGGGTCCTACAATGAGCAGTTCTTC.

This chain uses TRBV6-4 with TRBJ2-1; 10 nucleotides agree with TRBD1. Losses at the gene ends were 3 bases for V and 7 bases for J; bases not matched to a gene: 9. Germline assignment: CDR1 MRHNA and CDR2 SNTAGT. The CDR3 sequence is 16 residues long. The CDR3 DNA is TGTGCCAGCAGTGATTCCGGGACAGGGGCGACGAATGAGCAGTTCTTC. Amino acid sequence: CASSDSGTGATNEQFF.